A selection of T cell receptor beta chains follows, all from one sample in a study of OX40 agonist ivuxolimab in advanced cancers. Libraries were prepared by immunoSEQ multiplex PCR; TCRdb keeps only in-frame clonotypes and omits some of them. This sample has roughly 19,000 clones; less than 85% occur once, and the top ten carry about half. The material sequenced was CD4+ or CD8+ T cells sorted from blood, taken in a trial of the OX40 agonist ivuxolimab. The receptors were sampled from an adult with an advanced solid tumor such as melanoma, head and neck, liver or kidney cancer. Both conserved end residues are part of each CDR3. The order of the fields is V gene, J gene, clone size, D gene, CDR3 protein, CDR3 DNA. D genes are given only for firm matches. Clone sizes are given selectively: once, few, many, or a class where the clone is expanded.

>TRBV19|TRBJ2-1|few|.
CASSIVNEQFF
TGTGCCAGTAGTATAGTGAATGAGCAGTTCTTC
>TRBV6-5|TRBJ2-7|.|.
CASRSNRAYEQYF
TGTGCCAGCAGATCAAACAGGGCCTACGAGCAGTACTTC
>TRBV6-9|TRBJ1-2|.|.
CASSPDHRYGYTF
TGTGCCAGCAGTCCTGACCACAGATACGGCTACACCTTC
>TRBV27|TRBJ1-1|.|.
CASSLGPWGTEAFF
TGTGCCAGCAGTTTAGGGCCATGGGGCACTGAAGCTTTCTTT
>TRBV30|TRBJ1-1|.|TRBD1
CAWDRDRDNMWDDTEAFF
TGTGCCTGGGACCGTGACAGGGATAATATGTGGGATGACACTGAAGCTTTCTTT
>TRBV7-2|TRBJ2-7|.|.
CASSLRESYEQYF
TGTGCCAGCAGCTTAAGGGAATCCTACGAGCAGTACTTC
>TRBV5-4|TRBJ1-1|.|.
CASSPGEDTEAFF
TGTGCCAGCAGCCCAGGGGAGGACACTGAAGCTTTCTTT
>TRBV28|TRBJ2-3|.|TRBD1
CASSFQGVTDTQYF
TGTGCCAGCAGTTTTCAGGGGGTCACAGATACGCAGTATTTT
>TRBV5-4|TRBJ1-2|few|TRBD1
CASSFRTGYYGYTF
TGTGCCAGCAGCTTTAGGACAGGGTACTATGGCTACACCTTC
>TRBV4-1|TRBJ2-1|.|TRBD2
CASSPGGLAFDEQFF
TGCGCCAGCAGCCCTGGGGGACTAGCGTTCGATGAGCAGTTCTTC
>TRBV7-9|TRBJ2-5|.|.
CASSFPGETQYF
TGTGCCAGCAGCTTCCCAGGGGAGACCCAGTACTTC
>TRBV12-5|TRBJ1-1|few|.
CASGPSSMNTEAFF
TGTGCTAGTGGCCCTTCGAGCATGAACACTGAAGCTTTCTTT
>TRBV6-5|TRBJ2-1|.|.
CASSYQTGYEQFF
TGTGCCAGCAGTTACCAGACAGGCTATGAGCAGTTCTTC
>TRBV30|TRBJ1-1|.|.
CAWNRNRLSNTEAFF
TGTGCCTGGAATAGAAATCGGCTGTCGAACACTGAAGCTTTCTTT
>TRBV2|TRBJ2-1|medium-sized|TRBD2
CASSRSSGGHNEQFF
TGTGCCAGCAGTCGTTCTAGCGGGGGGCACAATGAGCAGTTCTTC
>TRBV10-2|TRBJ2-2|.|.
CASSDSGELFF
TGCGCCAGCAGTGACAGCGGGGAGCTGTTTTTT
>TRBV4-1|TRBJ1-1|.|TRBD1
CASRPTGETKEAFF
TGCGCCAGCAGACCTACAGGGGAAACCAAAGAAGCTTTCTTT
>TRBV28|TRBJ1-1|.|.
CASSLGRANTEAFF
TGTGCCAGCAGTTTAGGACGGGCGAACACTGAAGCTTTCTTT
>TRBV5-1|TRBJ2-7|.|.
CASSLGQTASTGLSYEQYF
TGCGCCAGCAGCTTGGGTCAAACTGCCTCAACAGGGCTCTCCTACGAGCAGTACTTC
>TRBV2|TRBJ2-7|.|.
CASSETYYPYEQYF
TGTGCCAGCAGTGAGACTTATTATCCTTACGAGCAGTACTTC
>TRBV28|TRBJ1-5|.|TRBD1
CASSLIQGAFSSAQHF
TGTGCCAGCAGTTTAATCCAGGGGGCTTTCAGTAGTGCCCAGCATTTT
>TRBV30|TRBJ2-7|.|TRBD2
CAWSTGRPYEQYF
TGTGCCTGGAGTACCGGGAGGCCCTACGAGCAGTACTTC
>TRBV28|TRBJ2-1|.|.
CASSRTEDNEQFF
TGTGCCAGCAGTCGGACAGAAGACAATGAGCAGTTCTTC
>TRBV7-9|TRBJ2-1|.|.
CASSPTGQISYNEQFF
TGTGCCAGCAGCCCCACCGGACAAATCTCCTACAATGAGCAGTTCTTC
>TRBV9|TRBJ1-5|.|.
CASSVSGISNQPQHF
TGTGCCAGCAGCGTGTCAGGGATCAGCAATCAGCCCCAGCATTTT
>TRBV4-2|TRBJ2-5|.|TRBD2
CASSQDGGSGAETQYF
TGTGCCAGCAGCCAAGACGGGGGGAGTGGTGCGGAGACCCAGTACTTC
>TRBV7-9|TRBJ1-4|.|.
CASSTGGSNEKLFF
TGTGCCAGCAGCACTGGAGGGAGTAATGAAAAACTGTTTTTT
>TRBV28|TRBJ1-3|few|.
CASSLGGTWARGNTIYF
TGTGCCAGCAGTTTAGGTGGGACGTGGGCCCGAGGAAACACCATATATTTT
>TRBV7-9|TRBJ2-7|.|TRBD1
CASSVTGSYEQYF
TGTGCCAGCAGCGTGACAGGGTCCTACGAGCAGTACTTC
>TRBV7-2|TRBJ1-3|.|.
CASSSSTLSGNTIYF
TGTGCCAGCAGCTCGTCGACCCTGTCGGGAAACACCATATATTTT
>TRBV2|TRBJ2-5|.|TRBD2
CASSPTRLAGGRGEETQYF
TGTGCCAGCAGTCCGACCCGACTAGCGGGGGGGCGAGGCGAAGAGACCCAGTACTTC
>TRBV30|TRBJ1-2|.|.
CAWSVPVRGNYGYTF
TGTGCCTGGAGTGTACCGGTCCGAGGGAACTATGGCTACACCTTC
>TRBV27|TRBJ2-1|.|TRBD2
CASGAGVGGEQFF
TGTGCCAGCGGAGCGGGAGTTGGTGGAGAGCAGTTCTTC
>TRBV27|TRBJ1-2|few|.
CASSRGAFYGYTF
TGTGCCAGCAGTCGGGGGGCCTTCTATGGCTACACCTTC
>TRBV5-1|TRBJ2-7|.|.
CASSRDITYEQYF
TGCGCCAGCAGTCGGGACATAACCTACGAGCAGTACTTC
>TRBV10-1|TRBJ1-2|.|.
CATTGNYGYTF
TGCGCCACCACCGGAAACTATGGCTACACCTTC
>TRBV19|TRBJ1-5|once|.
CASSQTEYSNQPQHF
TGTGCCAGTAGTCAGACTGAGTATAGCAATCAGCCCCAGCATTTT
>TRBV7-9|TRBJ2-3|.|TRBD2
CASSSPLAGGRGDTQYF
TGTGCCAGCAGCTCCCCGCTAGCGGGGGGCCGTGGAGATACGCAGTATTTT
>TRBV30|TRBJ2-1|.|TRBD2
CAWGGGLAYNEQFF
TGTGCCTGGGGAGGAGGACTAGCGTACAATGAGCAGTTCTTC